Included here is one T cell receptor beta chain sequence, with context. The sample is drawn from a study of blood T cell repertoires in COVID-19. Assay: immunoSEQ multiplex PCR; the TCRdb copy retains only in-frame clones and omits some. The repertoire holds about 160,000 clones, 70% to 85% seen once, with 20% to 25% in the top ten. The V and J ends lost 4 bases and 7 bases respectively, with 9 bases between them. CDR1 is LNHDA and CDR2 is SQIVND in the germline V gene (reference sequence). The CDR3 sequence is 12 residues long. The specimen was peripheral blood. This TCR derives from a woman older than 75 with acute or convalescent COVID-19. The J gene is TRBJ2-3, the V gene TRBV19; D not certain. This CDR3 is CASSRNEYTQYF. The DNA of the CDR3 is TGTGCCAGTAGTAGAAACGAGTATACGCAGTATTTT.